The entry below describes one T cell receptor (beta chain). Antigen: not known. This entry is derived from a study of shared clonotypes between healthy human individuals. Study context: Researchers drew samples from two women and a few men aged 18 to 49.

The assay used deep level. Every immunoSEQ plate was one replicate of a subset's evenly spread DNA. Clones were sequenced by immunoSEQ multiplex PCR, and TCRdb holds only the in-frame ones, with some missing. Among 530,000 or so clones listed, almost 80% were seen once. The CDR3 sequence is 15 residues long. The V end was cut by 0 bases, the J end by 4 bases, with 14 bases between. The germline gives CDR1 SGDLS, CDR2 YYNGEE. Study-level points and caveats: Apart from blood, nothing was sampled; tissue repertoires likely differ.

The chain is built from TRBV9 and TRBJ2-7; TRBD2 is a possible D gene (5 bases). The sequence derives from a woman between 40 and 55 years old in good health. Some clones in this sample may be carry-over from other donors' samples. The sample taken for sequencing was PBMCs. The CDR3 sequence: CASSVASGDPYEQYF. Here the CDR3 DNA reads TGTGCCAGCAGCGTAGCGAGCGGAGATCCTTACGAGCAGTACTTC.